This T cell receptor (beta chain) was identified during a study of shared clonotypes between healthy human individuals. Study-level points and caveats: What limited the represented genetic and exposure-history diversity was the small number of donors.

Everyone who donated was a Caucasian adult who lived in Nashville, Tennessee. Germline V gives CDR1 SGHRS, CDR2 YFSETQ. Trimming took 4 bases from V and 2 from J; bases not matched to a gene: 4. This CDR3 is built from 17 residues. This clone is a singleton in its sample. The antigen remains unidentified. Additional DNA sequences in this sample encode the identical CDR3. Original processing methods: Junction-only sequences produced by ImmunoSEQ had no quality scores, so filtering differed. Sequenced by immunoSEQ multiplex PCR; TCRdb stores in-frame clones only, minus some. V and J calls and clone size are those listed in that table; D and trimming were worked out from the DNA. The table has some 1.4 million clones, roughly 96% seen once.

The material sequenced was naive CD4+ T cells sorted from blood. Subset meaning: CD45RA+ positively selected. This rearrangement joins TRBV5-1 to TRBJ2-3, with 16 bases lining up with TRBD2. This receptor was identified in a man between 25 and 39 years old in good health. Here the CDR3 reads CASSRGLAGGITDTQYF. The CDR3 DNA follows: TGCGCCAGCAGCCGGGGACTAGCGGGAGGGATCACAGATACGCAGTATTTT.